A single sample is the source of the 15 T cell receptor beta chains below, sequenced in a study of shared clonotypes between healthy human individuals. Sequencing was performed with immunoSEQ multiplex PCR; in TCRdb, only in-frame clones are kept and a portion is missing. The sample carries millions of clones, approximately 94% recorded once. Terminally differentiated effector memory CD45RA+ cells were excluded by CCR7 positive selection of CD45RO-negative cells. Sequencing was done on a sample of naive CD8+ T cells sorted from blood. Source of these receptors: a man between 18 and 29 years old in good health.

The genes are TRBV19 and TRBJ1-3; tentative D call: TRBD1 (5 bases). The V and J ends lost 3 bases and 3 bases respectively, with 12 bases between them. The CDR3 is 15 amino acids. Germline CDR1 is LNHDA and CDR2 is SQIVND (reference sequence). CDR3 sequence reads: CASSMTASLGNTIYF. In nucleotides, the CDR3 is TGTGCCAGTAGTATGACAGCAAGTCTTGGAAACACCATATATTTT. Using reference TRBV19 and TRBJ1-3 for the parts outside the CDR3, the full variable domain is DGGITQSPKYLFRKEGQNVTLSCEQNLNHDAMYWYRQDPGQGLRLIYYSQIVNDFQKGDIAEGYSVSREKKESFPLTVTSAQKNPTAFYLCASSMTASLGNTIYFGEGSWLTVV.

The genes are TRBV11-3 and TRBJ2-1, with a tentative D call TRBD2 (5 bases). CDR3 size: 13 residues. Trimming shortened V by 5 bases and J by 6 bases, and 11 bases separated the two germline ends. CDR1 and CDR2 from the germline V gene are SGHNT and YENEEA. Here the CDR3 reads CASSLDFFNEQFF. CDR3 DNA sequence: TGTGCCAGCAGCCTGGACTTTTTCAATGAGCAGTTCTTC.

V usage is TRBV5-3 and J usage is TRBJ1-5, with a weak D call TRBD1 (5 bases). TRBV5-3 is an ORF; its function is uncertain. The CDR3 has 16 residues. The germline V and J ends were trimmed by 0 bases and 10 bases, with 20 bases remaining between them. CDR3 region: CARSLAPDSQAVPQHF. The CDR3 coding sequence is TGTGCCAGAAGCTTGGCCCCCGACAGCCAAGCCGTTCCCCAGCATTTT.

The chain has TRBV4-1 and TRBJ2-7; TRBD2 matches at 10 bases. This CDR3 comprises 14 residues. With 4 bases clipped from V and 2 bases from J, the junction kept 2 bases outside the gene matches. Germline lookup yields CDR1 MGHRA and CDR2 YSYEKL. This CDR3 reads CASSPLAGAYEQYF. CDR3 nucleotide sequence: TGCGCCAGCAGCCCGCTAGCGGGAGCCTACGAGCAGTACTTC.

Only a few counts were recorded for this clone. The J gene is TRBJ2-7, the V gene TRBV28, with D perhaps being TRBD1 or TRBD2 (5 bases each). Trimming removed 2 bases at V and 0 bases at J, with 11 bases between. The CDR3 has 15 residues. Germline-derived CDR1 and CDR2 are MDHEN and SYDVKM. The CDR3 DNA reads as TGTGCCAGCAGTTTAAGAGGGGCCGCCTCCTACGAGCAGTACTTC. Translation: CASSLRGAASYEQYF.

The rearrangement uses TRBV4-1 and TRBJ2-3; 8 nucleotides line up with TRBD2. The V segment lost 1 base and the J segment 0 bases; nucleotides outside the gene matches: 6. The CDR3 has 17 amino acids. Germline loops: CDR1 MGHRA, CDR2 YSYEKL. The CDR3 sequence is CASSQGLTGGSTDTQYF. The CDR3 DNA reads TGCGCCAGCAGCCAAGGTCTGACGGGGGGGAGCACAGATACGCAGTATTTT.

The rearrangement links TRBV29-1 to TRBJ1-2; D unresolved. CDR1 and CDR2 (germline): SQVTM, ANQGSEA. V was trimmed by 3 bases and J by 8 bases, leaving 10 bases between them. This CDR3 spans 11 amino acids. CDR3 sequence reads: CSVDVAGGYTF. The CDR3 coding sequence is TGCAGCGTTGATGTGGCGGGCGGCTACACCTTC.

The rearrangement uses TRBV2 and TRBJ2-7; TRBD2 matches at 9 bases. The CDR3 extends over 17 amino acids. CDR1 SNHLY and CDR2 FYNNEI come from the germline V gene. J was trimmed by 2 bases and V by 3 bases; bases with no gene match: 11. CDR3 loop: CASSDLTDSGRAYEQYF. The DNA of the CDR3 is TGTGCCAGCAGTGACCTTACCGATAGCGGGAGAGCCTACGAGCAGTACTTC.

The V call is TRBV5-6, the J call TRBJ2-7, with D possibly being TRBD1 (7 bases). There are 15 residues in the CDR3. The ends were cut back, 2 bases at V and 1 base at J, with 13 bases in the middle. Germline CDR1 SGHDT, CDR2 YYEEEE. CDR3 sequence (DNA): TGTGCCAGCAGCTTCGGAGGGGGCCAATCCTACGAGCAGTACTTC. Protein product: CASSFGGGQSYEQYF.

Comment on this clone: This specimen includes other DNA sequences encoding the same CDR3. The gene calls are TRBV5-1 and TRBJ1-3; 7 bases agree with TRBD1. Germline assignment: CDR1 SGHRS and CDR2 YFSETQ. The CDR3 runs to 16 residues. The ends lost 0 bases at V and 0 bases at J; junction bases unmatched: 3. CDR3 DNA: TGCGCCAGCAGCTTGGGGGACAGCAGCTCTGGAAACACCATATATTTT. Amino acid sequence: CASSLGDSSSGNTIYF.

The CDR3 DNA reads TGCGCCAGCATGGGGGGGGAAGCTAACTATGGCTACACCTTC. Translation: CASMGGEANYGYTF. The chain joins TRBV10-2 to TRBJ1-2; TRBD1 might be the D (5 bases). CDR1 is WSHSY and CDR2 is SAAADI in the germline V gene. V was shortened by 7 bases and J by 0 bases, with 12 bases between the two germline ends. The CDR3 contains 14 residues.

This chain joins TRBV13 and TRBJ2-3, with TRBD2 as a possible D gene (5 bases). The V gene lost 5 bases and the J gene lost 6 bases, with 12 bases spanning the gap. The CDR3 length is 13 residues. CDR1 is PRHDT, CDR2 FYEKMQ, per germline (reference sequence). CDR3 bases: TGTGCCAGCAGCCCCTCGGCGGGTGATACGCAGTATTTT. It codes for CASSPSAGDTQYF. The full variable domain, its missing parts supplied by reference TRBV13 and TRBJ2-3, is AAGVIQSPRHLIKEKRETATLKCYPIPRHDTVYWYQQGPGQDPQFLISFYEKMQSDKGSIPDRFSAQQFSDYHSELNMSSLELGDSALYFCASSPSAGDTQYFGPGTRLTVL.

The chain employs TRBV27 and TRBJ2-4, with a weak D call TRBD2 (6 bases). This CDR3 spans 15 amino acids. Germline loops: CDR1 MNHEY, CDR2 SMNVEV (reference sequence). Trimming removed 4 bases at V and 4 bases at J, with 14 bases between. CDR3: CASSSSTEGKNIQYF. CDR3 nucleotides: TGTGCCAGCAGTTCCTCGACGGAGGGGAAAAACATTCAGTACTTC.

The chain links TRBV7-6 to TRBJ2-1, with 7 bases fitting TRBD2. Trimming at V came to 3 bases and at J to 2 bases, leaving 4 bases not matched to a gene. Germline CDR1 and CDR2: SGHVS and FNYEAQ. This CDR3 is 15 amino acids long. The CDR3, as DNA: TGTGCCAGCAGCTTTTTGAGCGGGGCCTACAATGAGCAGTTCTTC. Amino acids: CASSFLSGAYNEQFF.

This rearrangement joins TRBV2 to TRBJ2-1; TRBD2 matches 10 bases. Germline CDR1 is SNHLY and CDR2 is FYNNEI. Trimming cost V 1 base and J 8 bases; bases outside gene matches: 11. The CDR3 is 17 amino acids. The chain's CDR3 is CASSEEDSGGADHEQFF. CDR3 sequence (DNA): TGTGCCAGCAGTGAAGAGGACAGCGGGGGGGCAGACCATGAGCAGTTCTTC.